This TCR beta chain appears in the sequencing data of a study of blood T cell repertoires in COVID-19. About the study: The United States, Italy and Spain provided the acute and convalescent COVID-19 samples. From T cells, B-cell-depleted T cells, or PBMCs came the material, which was cDNA or gDNA.

The CDR3 consists of 15 residues. V lost 2 bases and J lost 7; bases outside the gene matches: 9. Germline V gene data show CDR1 as SNHLY and CDR2 as FYNNEI. Per the study methods: Estimates of nucleated cell counts were drawn from the amplification of reference gene primers. Method: immunoSEQ multiplex PCR; TCRdb's copy keeps in-frame clones and lacks some. V, J and clone size are taken as reported in that table, and D and trimming were inferred from the DNA itself. The sample consists of about 76,000 clones, roughly 87% of them appearing once. The sequence derives from a man younger than 40 with acute or convalescent COVID-19. The sample was peripheral blood. The gene calls are TRBV2 and TRBJ2-7, with 9 nucleotides matching TRBD2. Written as DNA, the CDR3 is TGTGCCAGCAGTGAAACCCTAGCGGGGAAGATTGAGCAGTACTTC. Translated, it gives CASSETLAGKIEQYF.